The source of this T cell receptor beta chain is a study of cytomegalovirus exposure and HLA in healthy donors. The primer mix had 60 Vbeta and 13 Jbeta primers. The method was immunoSEQ multiplex PCR; TCRdb's version includes in-frame clones alone and lacks a portion of them. Of approximately 140,000 clones listed, around 84% are singletons. The CDR3 runs 13 residues. V was cut by 3 bases and J by 9 bases, with 9 bases left in between. Germline lookup yields CDR1 MGHRA and CDR2 YSYEKL. The rearrangement joins TRBV4-1 to TRBJ1-6; D is possibly TRBD1 (5 bases). The receptor was isolated from a man in his forties or fifties in good health and CMV-seronegative. The sequencing input was PBMCs. CDR3: CASSQDRGSPLHF. CDR3 nucleotides: TGCGCCAGCAGCCAGGATAGGGGTTCACCCCTCCACTTT.